This TCR beta chain emerged from a study of cytomegalovirus exposure and HLA in healthy donors. Germline-derived CDR1 and CDR2 are SEHNR and FQNEAQ (reference sequence). This CDR3 has 13 residues. V was cut by 5 bases and J by 9 bases, with 16 bases left in between. Researchers ran the PCR with 60 Vbeta and 13 Jbeta primers. Original processing notes: In a later analysis, 60 million to 90 million unique TCR beta chains included roughly 11 million shared by two or more donors. Data came from immunoSEQ multiplex PCR; TCRdb stores just in-frame clones and leaves some out. The V and J calls and clone size come from that table; D and trimming were worked out from the DNA. The sample consists of roughly 100,000 clones, over 70% of them appearing once.

This clonotype originated in a man between 18 and 35 years old in good health and CMV-seropositive. Sequenced sample: PBMCs. The chain couples TRBV7-9 to TRBJ2-5; D unclear. CDR3 bases: TGTGCCAGCAGCCTGATTGACCCTAGACCCCAGTACTTC. Protein sequence: CASSLIDPRPQYF.